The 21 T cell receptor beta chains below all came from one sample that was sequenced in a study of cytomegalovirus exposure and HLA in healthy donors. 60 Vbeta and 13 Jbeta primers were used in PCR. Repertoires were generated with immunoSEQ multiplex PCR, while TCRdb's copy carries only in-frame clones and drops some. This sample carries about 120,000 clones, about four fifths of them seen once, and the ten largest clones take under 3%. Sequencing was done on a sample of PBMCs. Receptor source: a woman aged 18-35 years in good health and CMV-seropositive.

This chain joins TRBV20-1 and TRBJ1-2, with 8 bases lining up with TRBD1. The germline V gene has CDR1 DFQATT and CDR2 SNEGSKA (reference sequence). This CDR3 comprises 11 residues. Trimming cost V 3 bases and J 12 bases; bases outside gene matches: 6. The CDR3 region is CSASYRGRNTF. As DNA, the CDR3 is TGCAGTGCTAGTTACAGGGGGAGAAACACCTTC.

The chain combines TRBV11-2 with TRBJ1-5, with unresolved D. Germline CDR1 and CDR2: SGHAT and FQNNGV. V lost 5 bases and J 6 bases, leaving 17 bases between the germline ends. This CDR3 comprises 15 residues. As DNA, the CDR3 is TGTGCCAGCAGCCTATCGGGGTCCCCCACTCAGCCCCAGCATTTT. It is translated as CASSLSGSPTQPQHF. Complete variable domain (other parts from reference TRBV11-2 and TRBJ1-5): EAGVAQSPRYKIIEKRQSVAFWCNPISGHATLYWYQQILGQGPKLLIQFQNNGVVDDSQLPKDRFSAERLKGVDSTLKIQPAKLEDSAVYLCASSLSGSPTQPQHFGDGTRLSIL.

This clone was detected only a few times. The DNA of the CDR3 is TGTGCCAGCGGATACAGGGTCGGCAATCAGCCCCAGCATTTT. As protein: CASGYRVGNQPQHF. The V gene is TRBV5-6, the J gene TRBJ1-5, with D possibly TRBD1 on 6 matching bases. The CDR3 contains 14 residues. With 7 bases removed from V and 2 bases from J, the gap between germline ends came to 13 bases. CDR1 SGHDT and CDR2 YYEEEE come from the germline V gene.

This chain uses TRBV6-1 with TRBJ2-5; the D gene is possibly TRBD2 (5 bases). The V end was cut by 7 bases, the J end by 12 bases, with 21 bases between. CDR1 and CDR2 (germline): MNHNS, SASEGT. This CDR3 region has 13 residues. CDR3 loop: CASIPWAGESEYF. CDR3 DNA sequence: TGTGCCAGCATCCCCTGGGCGGGTGAGTCCGAGTACTTC.

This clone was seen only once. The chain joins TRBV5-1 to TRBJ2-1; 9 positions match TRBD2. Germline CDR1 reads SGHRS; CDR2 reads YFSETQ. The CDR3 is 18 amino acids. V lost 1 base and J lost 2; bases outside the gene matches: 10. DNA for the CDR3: TGCGCCAGCAGCTTGTATTATCGGACTAGCGCTGCCTACAATGAGCAGTTCTTC. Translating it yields CASSLYYRTSAAYNEQFF.

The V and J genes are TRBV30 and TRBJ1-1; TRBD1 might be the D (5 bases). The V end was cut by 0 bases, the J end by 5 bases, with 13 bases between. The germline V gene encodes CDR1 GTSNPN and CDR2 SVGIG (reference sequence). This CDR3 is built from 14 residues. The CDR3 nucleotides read TGTGCCTGGAGTGTACGCAGGGCGGATACTGAAGCTTTCTTT. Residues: CAWSVRRADTEAFF.

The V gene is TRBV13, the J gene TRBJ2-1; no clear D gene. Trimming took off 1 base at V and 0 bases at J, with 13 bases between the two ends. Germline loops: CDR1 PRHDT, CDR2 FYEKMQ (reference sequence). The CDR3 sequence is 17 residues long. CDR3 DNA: TGTGCCAGCAGCTTAGTTGCAGGCCAGAGCTCCTACAATGAGCAGTTCTTC. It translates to CASSLVAGQSSYNEQFF.

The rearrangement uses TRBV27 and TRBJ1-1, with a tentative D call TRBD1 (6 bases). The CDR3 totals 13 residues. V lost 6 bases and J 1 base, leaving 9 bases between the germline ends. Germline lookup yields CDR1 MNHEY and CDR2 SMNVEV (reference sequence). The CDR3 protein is CASRPGQNTEAFF. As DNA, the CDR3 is TGTGCCAGCAGGCCGGGACAGAACACTGAAGCTTTCTTT.

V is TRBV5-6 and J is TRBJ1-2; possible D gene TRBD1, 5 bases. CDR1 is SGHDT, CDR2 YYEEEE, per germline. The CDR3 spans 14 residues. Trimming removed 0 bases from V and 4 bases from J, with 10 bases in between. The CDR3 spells CASSLGQFSYGYTF. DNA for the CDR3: TGTGCCAGCAGCTTGGGACAGTTCAGCTATGGCTACACCTTC.

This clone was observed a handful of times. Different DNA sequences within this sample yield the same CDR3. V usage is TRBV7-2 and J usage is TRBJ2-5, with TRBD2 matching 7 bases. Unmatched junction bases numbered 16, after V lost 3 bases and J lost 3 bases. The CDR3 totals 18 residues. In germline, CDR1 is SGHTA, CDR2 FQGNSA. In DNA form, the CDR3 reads TGTGCCAGCAGCTTCTGGGGCGGGAGAGCGGGAAAAAAAGAGACCCAGTACTTC. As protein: CASSFWGGRAGKKETQYF.

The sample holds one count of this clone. Written as DNA, the CDR3 is TGTGCCAGCAGTGGGCTAGCGGGACTCGACGGGGAGACCCAGTACTTC. Protein: CASSGLAGLDGETQYF. The chain carries TRBV2 and TRBJ2-5; 9 bases fit TRBD2. CDR3 length: 16 amino acids. V shed 4 bases and J 5 bases; nucleotides not matched to a gene: 11. Germline-derived CDR1 and CDR2 are SNHLY and FYNNEI.

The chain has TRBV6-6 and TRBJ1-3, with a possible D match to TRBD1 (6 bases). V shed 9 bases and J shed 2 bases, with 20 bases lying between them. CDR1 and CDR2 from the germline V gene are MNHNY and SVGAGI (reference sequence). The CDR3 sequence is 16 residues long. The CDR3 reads CASSNGPPGAGNTIYF. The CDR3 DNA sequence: TGTGCCAGTTCTAACGGGCCCCCAGGGGCTGGAAACACCATATATTTT.

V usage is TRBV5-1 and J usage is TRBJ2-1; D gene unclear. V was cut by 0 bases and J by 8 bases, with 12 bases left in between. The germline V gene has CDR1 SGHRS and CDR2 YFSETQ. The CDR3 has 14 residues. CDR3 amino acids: CASSLAGRFHEQFF. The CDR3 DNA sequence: TGCGCCAGCAGCTTGGCTGGCCGCTTCCATGAGCAGTTCTTC. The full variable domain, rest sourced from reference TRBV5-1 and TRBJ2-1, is KAGVTQTPRYLIKTRGQQVTLSCSPISGHRSVSWYQQTPGQGLQFLFEYFSETQRNKGNFPGRFSGRQFSNSRSEMNVSTLELGDSALYLCASSLAGRFHEQFFGPGTRLTVL.

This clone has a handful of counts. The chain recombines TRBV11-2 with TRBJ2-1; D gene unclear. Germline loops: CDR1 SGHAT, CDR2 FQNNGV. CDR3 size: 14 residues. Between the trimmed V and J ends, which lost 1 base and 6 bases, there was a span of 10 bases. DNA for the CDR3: TGTGCCAGCAGCTTAGGTCCTACCCTCAATGAGCAGTTCTTC. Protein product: CASSLGPTLNEQFF.

The CDR3 DNA is TGTGCCAGCAGCCGTCAGCCGGGACAGGGGGCCACCTACGAGCAGTACTTC. Its translation: CASSRQPGQGATYEQYF. J is TRBJ2-7 and V is TRBV7-9; TRBD1 agrees at 12 bases. J gave up 2 bases and V 5 bases, and 10 bases lay outside the gene matches. This CDR3 contains 17 residues. The germline CDR1 and CDR2 sequences are SEHNR and FQNEAQ (reference sequence).

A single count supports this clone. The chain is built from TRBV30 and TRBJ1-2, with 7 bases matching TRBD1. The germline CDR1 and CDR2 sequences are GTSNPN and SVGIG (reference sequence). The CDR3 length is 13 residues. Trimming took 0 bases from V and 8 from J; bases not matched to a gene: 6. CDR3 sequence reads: CAWSVGTAVGYTF. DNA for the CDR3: TGTGCCTGGAGTGTAGGGACAGCCGTCGGCTACACCTTC.

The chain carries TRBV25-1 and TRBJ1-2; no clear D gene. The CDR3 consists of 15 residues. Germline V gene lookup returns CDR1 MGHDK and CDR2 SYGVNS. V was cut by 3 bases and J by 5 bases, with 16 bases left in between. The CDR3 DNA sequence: TGTGCCAGCAGTGATCATCTCGACAAGCAATATGGCTACACCTTC. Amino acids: CASSDHLDKQYGYTF.

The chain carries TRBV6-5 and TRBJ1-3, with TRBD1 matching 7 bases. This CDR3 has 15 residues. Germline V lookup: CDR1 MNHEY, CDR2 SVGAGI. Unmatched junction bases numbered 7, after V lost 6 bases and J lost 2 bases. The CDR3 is CASSPETGTGNTIYF. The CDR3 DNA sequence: TGTGCCAGCAGCCCTGAGACAGGGACTGGAAACACCATATATTTT.

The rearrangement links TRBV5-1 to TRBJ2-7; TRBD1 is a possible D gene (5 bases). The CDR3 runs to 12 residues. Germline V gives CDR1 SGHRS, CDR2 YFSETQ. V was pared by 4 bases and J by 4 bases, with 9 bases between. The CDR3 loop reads CASSIQGYEQYF. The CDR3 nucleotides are TGCGCCAGCAGCATTCAGGGTTACGAGCAGTACTTC.

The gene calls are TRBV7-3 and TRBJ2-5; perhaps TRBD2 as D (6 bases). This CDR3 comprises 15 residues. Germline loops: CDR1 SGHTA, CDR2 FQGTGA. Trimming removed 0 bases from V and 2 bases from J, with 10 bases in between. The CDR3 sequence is CASSLTGTQQETQYF. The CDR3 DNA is TGTGCCAGCAGCTTAACTGGGACTCAGCAAGAGACCCAGTACTTC.

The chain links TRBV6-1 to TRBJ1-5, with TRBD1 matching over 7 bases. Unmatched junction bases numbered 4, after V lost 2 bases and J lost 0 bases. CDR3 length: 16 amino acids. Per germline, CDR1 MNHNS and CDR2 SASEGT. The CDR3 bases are TGTGCCAGCAGTGAACTACAGGGGTATAGCAATCAGCCCCAGCATTTT. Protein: CASSELQGYSNQPQHF.